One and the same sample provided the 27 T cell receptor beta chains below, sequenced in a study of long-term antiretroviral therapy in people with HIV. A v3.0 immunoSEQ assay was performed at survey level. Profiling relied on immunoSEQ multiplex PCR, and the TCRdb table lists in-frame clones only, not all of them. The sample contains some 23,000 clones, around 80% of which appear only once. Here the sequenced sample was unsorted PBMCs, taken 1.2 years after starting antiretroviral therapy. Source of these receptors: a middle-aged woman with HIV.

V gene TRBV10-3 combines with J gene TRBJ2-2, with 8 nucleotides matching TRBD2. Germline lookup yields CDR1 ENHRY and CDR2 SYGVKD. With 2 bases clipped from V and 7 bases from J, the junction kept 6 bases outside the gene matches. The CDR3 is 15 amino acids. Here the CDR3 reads CAISERSGTSGELFF. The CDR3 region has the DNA TGTGCCATCAGTGAGCGGAGTGGGACTAGCGGGGAGCTGTTTTTT.

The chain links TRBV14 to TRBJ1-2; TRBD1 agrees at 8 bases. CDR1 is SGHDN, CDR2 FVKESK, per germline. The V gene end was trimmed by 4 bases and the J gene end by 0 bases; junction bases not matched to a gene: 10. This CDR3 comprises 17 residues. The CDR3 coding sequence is TGTGCCAGCAGCCCGTTGGGTACAGGGGGAGCTAACTATGGCTACACCTTC. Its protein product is CASSPLGTGGANYGYTF.

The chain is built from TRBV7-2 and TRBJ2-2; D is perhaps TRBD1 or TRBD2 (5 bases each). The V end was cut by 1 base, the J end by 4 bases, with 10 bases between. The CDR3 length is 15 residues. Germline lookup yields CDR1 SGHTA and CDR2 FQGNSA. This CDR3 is CASSLVRDGTGELFF. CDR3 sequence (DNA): TGTGCCAGCAGCTTAGTCAGGGACGGCACCGGGGAGCTGTTTTTT.

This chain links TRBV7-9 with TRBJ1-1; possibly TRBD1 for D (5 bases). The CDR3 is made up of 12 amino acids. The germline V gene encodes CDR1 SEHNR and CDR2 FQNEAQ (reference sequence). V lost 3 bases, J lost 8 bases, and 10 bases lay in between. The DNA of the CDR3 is TGTGCCAGCAGCTTGCCAGGGTTGGAAGCTTTCTTT. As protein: CASSLPGLEAFF.

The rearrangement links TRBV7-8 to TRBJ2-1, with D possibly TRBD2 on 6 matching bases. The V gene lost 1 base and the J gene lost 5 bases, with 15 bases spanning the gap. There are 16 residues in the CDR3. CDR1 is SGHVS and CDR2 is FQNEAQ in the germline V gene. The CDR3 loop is CASSLVSGERHNEQFF. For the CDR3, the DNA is TGTGCCAGCAGCTTAGTTTCGGGGGAACGGCACAATGAGCAGTTCTTC.

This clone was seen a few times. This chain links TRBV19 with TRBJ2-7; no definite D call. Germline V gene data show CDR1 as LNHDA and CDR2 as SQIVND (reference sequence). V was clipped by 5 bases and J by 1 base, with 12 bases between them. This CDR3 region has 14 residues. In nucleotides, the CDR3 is TGTGCCAGTAGTCCAGGTGGCGGATCCTACGAGCAGTACTTC. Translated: CASSPGGGSYEQYF. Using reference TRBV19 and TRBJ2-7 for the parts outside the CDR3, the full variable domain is DGGITQSPKYLFRKEGQNVTLSCEQNLNHDAMYWYRQDPGQGLRLIYYSQIVNDFQKGDIAEGYSVSREKKESFPLTVTSAQKNPTAFYLCASSPGGGSYEQYFGPGTRLTVT.

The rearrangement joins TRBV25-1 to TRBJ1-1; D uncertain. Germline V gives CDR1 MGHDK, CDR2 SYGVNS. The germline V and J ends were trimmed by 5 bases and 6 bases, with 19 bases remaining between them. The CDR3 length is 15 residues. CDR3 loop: CASSQAGSKGAEAFF. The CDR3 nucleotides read TGTGCCAGCAGTCAGGCGGGGAGTAAGGGCGCTGAAGCTTTCTTT.

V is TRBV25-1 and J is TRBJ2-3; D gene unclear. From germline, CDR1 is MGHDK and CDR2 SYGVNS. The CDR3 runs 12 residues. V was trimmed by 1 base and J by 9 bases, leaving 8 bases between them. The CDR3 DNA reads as TGTGCCAGCAGTGAATCGCCGGAAACGCAGTATTTT. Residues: CASSESPETQYF.

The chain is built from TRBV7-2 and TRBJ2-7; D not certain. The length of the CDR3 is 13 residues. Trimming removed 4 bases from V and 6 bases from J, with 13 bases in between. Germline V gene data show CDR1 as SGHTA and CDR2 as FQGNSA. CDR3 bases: TGTGCCAGCAGCTCCCATTCCCGTGGCGAGCAGTACTTC. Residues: CASSSHSRGEQYF.

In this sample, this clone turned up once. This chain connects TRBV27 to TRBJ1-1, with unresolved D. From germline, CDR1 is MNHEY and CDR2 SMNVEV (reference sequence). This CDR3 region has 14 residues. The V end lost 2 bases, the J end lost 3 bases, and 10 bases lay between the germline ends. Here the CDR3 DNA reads TGTGCCAGCAGTTTAAGTTCCGGCTACACTGAAGCTTTCTTT. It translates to CASSLSSGYTEAFF.

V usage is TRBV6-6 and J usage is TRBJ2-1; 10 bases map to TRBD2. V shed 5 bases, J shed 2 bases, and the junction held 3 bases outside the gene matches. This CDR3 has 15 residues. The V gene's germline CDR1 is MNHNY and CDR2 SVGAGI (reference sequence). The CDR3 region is CASSPLAGAYNEQFF. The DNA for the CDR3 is TGTGCCAGCAGTCCCCTAGCGGGAGCCTACAATGAGCAGTTCTTC.

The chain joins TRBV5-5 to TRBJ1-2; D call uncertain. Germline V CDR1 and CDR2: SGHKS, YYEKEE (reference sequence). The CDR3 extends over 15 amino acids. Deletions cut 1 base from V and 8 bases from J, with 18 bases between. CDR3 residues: CASSLTRIPLLGYTF. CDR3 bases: TGTGCCAGCAGCTTGACGCGAATCCCACTCTTAGGCTACACCTTC. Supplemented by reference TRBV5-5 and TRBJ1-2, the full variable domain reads DAGVTQSPTHLIKTRGQQVTLRCSPISGHKSVSWYQQVLGQGPQFIFQYYEKEERGRGNFPDRFSARQFPNYSSELNVNALLLGDSALYLCASSLTRIPLLGYTFGSGTRLTVV.

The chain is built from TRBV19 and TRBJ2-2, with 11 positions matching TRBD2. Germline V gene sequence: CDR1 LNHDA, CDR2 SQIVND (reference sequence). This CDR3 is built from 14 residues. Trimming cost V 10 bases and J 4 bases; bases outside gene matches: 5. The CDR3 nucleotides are TGTGCCACATCTAGCGGGGGGCCCACCGGGGAGCTGTTTTTT. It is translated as CATSSGGPTGELFF.

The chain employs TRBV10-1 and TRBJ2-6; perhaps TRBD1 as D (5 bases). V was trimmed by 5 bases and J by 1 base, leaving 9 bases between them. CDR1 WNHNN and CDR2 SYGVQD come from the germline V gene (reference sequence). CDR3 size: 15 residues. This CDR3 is CASSPSGSGANVLTF. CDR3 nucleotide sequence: TGCGCCAGCAGTCCCTCAGGGTCTGGGGCCAACGTCCTGACTTTC.

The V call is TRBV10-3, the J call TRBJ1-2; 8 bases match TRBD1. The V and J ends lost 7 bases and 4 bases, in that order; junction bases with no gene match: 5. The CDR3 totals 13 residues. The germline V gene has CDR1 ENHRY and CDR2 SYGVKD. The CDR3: CAINGQGIYGYTF. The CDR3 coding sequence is TGTGCCATCAACGGACAGGGTATCTATGGCTACACCTTC.

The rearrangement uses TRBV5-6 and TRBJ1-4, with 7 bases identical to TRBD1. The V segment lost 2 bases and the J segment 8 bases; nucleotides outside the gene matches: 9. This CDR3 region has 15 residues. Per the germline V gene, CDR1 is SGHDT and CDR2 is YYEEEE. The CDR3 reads CASSFDRVGREKLFF. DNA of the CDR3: TGTGCCAGCAGCTTCGACAGGGTTGGAAGGGAAAAACTGTTTTTT.

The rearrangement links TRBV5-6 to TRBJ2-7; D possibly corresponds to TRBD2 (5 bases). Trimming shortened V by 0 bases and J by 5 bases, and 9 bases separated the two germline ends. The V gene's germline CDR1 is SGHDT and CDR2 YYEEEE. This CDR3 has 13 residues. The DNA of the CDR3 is TGTGCCAGCAGCTTGGCTAACGGGGACGAGCAGTACTTC. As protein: CASSLANGDEQYF.

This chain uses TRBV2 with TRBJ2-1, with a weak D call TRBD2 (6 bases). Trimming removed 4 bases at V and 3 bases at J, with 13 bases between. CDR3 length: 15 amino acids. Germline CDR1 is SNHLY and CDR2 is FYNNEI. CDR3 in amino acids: CASSGESGLYNEQFF. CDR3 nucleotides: TGTGCCAGCAGTGGAGAAAGCGGGCTCTACAATGAGCAGTTCTTC.

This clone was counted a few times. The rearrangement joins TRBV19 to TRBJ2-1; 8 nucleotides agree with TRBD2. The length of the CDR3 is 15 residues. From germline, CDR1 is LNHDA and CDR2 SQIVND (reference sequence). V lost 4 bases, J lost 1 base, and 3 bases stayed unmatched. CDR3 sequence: CASSTTSGSYNEQFF. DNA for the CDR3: TGTGCCAGTAGTACTACTAGCGGATCCTACAATGAGCAGTTCTTC.

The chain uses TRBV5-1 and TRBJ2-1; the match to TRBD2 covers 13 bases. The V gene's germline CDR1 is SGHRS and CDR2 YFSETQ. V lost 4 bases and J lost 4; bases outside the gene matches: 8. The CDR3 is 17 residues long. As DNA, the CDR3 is TGCGCCAGCAGCCCCGGACTAGCGGGAGTCAAGTACAATGAGCAGTTCTTC. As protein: CASSPGLAGVKYNEQFF.

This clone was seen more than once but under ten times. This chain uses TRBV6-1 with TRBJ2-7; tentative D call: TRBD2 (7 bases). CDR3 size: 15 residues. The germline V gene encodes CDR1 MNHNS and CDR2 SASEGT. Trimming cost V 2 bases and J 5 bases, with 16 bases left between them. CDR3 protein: CASSEWGGGSHEQYF. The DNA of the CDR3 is TGTGCCAGCAGTGAATGGGGAGGGGGAAGTCACGAGCAGTACTTC.

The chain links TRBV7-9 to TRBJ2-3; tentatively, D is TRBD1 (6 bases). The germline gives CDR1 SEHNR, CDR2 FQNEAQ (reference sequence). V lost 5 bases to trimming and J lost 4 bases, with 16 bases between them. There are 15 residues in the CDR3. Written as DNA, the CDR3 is TGTGCCAGCAGCCCAGGGACAACCATGGCAGATACGCAGTATTTT. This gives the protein CASSPGTTMADTQYF.

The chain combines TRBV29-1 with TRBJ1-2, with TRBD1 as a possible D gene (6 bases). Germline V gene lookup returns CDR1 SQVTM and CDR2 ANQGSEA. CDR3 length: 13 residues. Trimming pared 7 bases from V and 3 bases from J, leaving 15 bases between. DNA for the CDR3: TGCAGCGCAGCCTTGGAGGGGGACTATGGCTACACCTTC. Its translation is CSAALEGDYGYTF.

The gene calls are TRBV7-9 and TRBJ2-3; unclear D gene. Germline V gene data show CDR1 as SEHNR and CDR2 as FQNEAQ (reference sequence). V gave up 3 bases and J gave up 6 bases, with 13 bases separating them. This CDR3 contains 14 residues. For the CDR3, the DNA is TGTGCCAGCAGCTTTCAGTCCACATCGGATACGCAGTATTTT. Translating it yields CASSFQSTSDTQYF.

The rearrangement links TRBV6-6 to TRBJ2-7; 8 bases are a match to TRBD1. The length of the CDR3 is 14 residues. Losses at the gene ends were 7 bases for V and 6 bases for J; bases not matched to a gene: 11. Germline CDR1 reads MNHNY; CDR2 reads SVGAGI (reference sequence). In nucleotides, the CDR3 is TGTGCCAGCACCTTGGACAGGGTGACGATCGAGCAGTACTTC. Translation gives CASTLDRVTIEQYF.

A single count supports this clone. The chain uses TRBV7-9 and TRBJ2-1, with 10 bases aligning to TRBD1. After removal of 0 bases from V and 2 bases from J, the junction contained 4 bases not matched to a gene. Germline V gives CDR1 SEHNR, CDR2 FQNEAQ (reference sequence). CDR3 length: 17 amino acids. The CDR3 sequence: CASSLAEGTGAYNEQFF. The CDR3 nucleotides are TGTGCCAGCAGCTTAGCGGAAGGGACAGGGGCCTACAATGAGCAGTTCTTC.

The CDR3 bases are TGTGCCACCAGCATCAGCGGGGGACACCGAGGAGTGAATGAAAAACTGTTTTTT. It specifies CATSISGGHRGVNEKLFF. The J gene is TRBJ1-4, the V gene TRBV15, with D perhaps TRBD1 (6 bases). V lost 4 bases and J 5 bases, leaving 23 bases between the germline ends. The CDR3 has 18 amino acids. Germline V gene sequence: CDR1 LNHNV, CDR2 YYDKDF (reference sequence).